These 25 T cell receptor beta chains share one sample of origin, sequenced in a study of identical twins. Via MiXCR, TCRdb re-called the 5' RACE reads, giving one row per CDR3 protein. The sample lists hundreds of thousands of distinct CDR3 sequences, approximately 7.8% occurring once. The sample was also linked to a second study, of yellow fever vaccine responses in identical twins.

What was sequenced was CD8+ T cells sorted from blood. Receptors originate from a young woman in good health.

This clonotype was seen repeatedly, ten times or more. The rearrangement uses TRBV7-6 and TRBJ1-6; 8 bases are a match to TRBD1. Looked up from germline, CDR1 is SGHVS and CDR2 is FNYEAQ. The CDR3 sequence is 15 residues long. The ends lost 1 base at V and 7 bases at J; junction bases unmatched: 3. CDR3 protein: CASSLGRTGNSPLHF. The CDR3 DNA reads as TGTGCCAGCAGCTTAGGTCGGACAGGGAATTCACCCCTCCACTTT.

Ten or more counts support this clonotype. V and J are TRBV10-1 and TRBJ2-5; D perhaps matches TRBD1 (7 bases). The CDR3 spans 14 residues. Trimming shortened V by 3 bases and J by 5 bases, and 13 bases separated the two germline ends. CDR1 is WNHNN, CDR2 SYGVQD, per germline (reference sequence). CDR3 residues: CASSDPGGMETQYF. CDR3 in DNA: TGCGCCAGCAGTGATCCAGGGGGGATGGAGACCCAGTACTTC.

The chain joins TRBV27 to TRBJ1-1; 8 nucleotides line up with TRBD1. Trimming took 4 bases from V and 5 from J; bases not matched to a gene: 6. The germline V gene encodes CDR1 MNHEY and CDR2 SMNVEV (reference sequence). There are 14 residues in the CDR3. The CDR3 nucleotides read TGTGCCAGCAGTTCTGGACAGGGCGGTACTGAAGCTTTCTTT. Protein: CASSSGQGGTEAFF.

This clonotype was counted only a few times. The chain links TRBV6-5 to TRBJ1-1; perhaps TRBD1 as D (5 bases). CDR3 size: 14 residues. The V gene's germline CDR1 is MNHEY and CDR2 SVGAGI. V lost 0 bases, J lost 1 base, and 6 bases lay in between. In DNA, the CDR3 is TGTGCCAGCAGTTACTCTGGGGGGAACACTGAAGCTTTCTTT. Its translation is CASSYSGGNTEAFF.

This clonotype showed up many times. V is TRBV12-3 or TRBV12-4 and J is TRBJ1-6, with TRBD1 as a possible D gene (5 bases). CDR3 length equals 14 residues. Trimming stripped 8 bases from V and 5 bases from J, with 13 bases between. The CDR3 here is CASGGGENNSPLHF. The CDR3, as DNA: TGTGCCAGCGGTGGAGGGGAGAATAATTCACCCCTCCACTTT.

This clonotype showed up many times. The chain is built from TRBV12-3 or TRBV12-4 and TRBJ2-7; 7 nucleotides match TRBD2. The J segment lost 5 bases and the V segment lost 6 bases, leaving 13 bases of the junction unmatched. The CDR3 has 15 amino acids. This CDR3 is CASRSSGYRFNEQYF. The CDR3 DNA is TGTGCCAGCAGAAGTAGCGGGTACCGTTTCAACGAGCAGTACTTC.

This clonotype was detected only a few times. The chain carries TRBV27 and TRBJ2-1, with TRBD2 matching over 8 bases. Germline values: CDR1 MNHEY, CDR2 SMNVEV (reference sequence). The CDR3 loop spans 18 amino acids. V lost 2 bases to trimming and J lost 6 bases; unmatched junction nucleotides: 15. The CDR3 sequence is CASSLGARGSGIPNEQFF. DNA for the CDR3: TGTGCCAGCAGTTTAGGGGCCCGGGGTAGCGGGATCCCCAATGAGCAGTTCTTC.

This clonotype occurred many times. The rearrangement joins TRBV24-1 to TRBJ2-1; maybe TRBD1 (5 bases). The CDR3 is 17 amino acids. CDR1 and CDR2 from the germline V gene are KGHDR and SFDVKD. V lost 0 bases and J 3 bases, leaving 14 bases between the germline ends. CDR3 loop: CATSDLKKGPDYNEQFF. CDR3 nucleotides: TGTGCCACCAGTGATTTGAAAAAGGGGCCTGACTACAATGAGCAGTTCTTC.

V is TRBV6-5 and J is TRBJ1-1, with TRBD1 matching over 9 bases. CDR3 length: 15 amino acids. Germline lookup yields CDR1 MNHEY and CDR2 SVGAGI. V dropped 4 bases and J dropped 3; count of bases not matched to a gene: 6. In nucleotides, the CDR3 is TGTGCCAGCAGTTGGACAGGGGAGGTTTACACTGAAGCTTTCTTT. Translated: CASSWTGEVYTEAFF.

This clonotype has a count of ten or more. This chain uses TRBV5-8 with TRBJ2-7, with D possibly called TRBD1 or TRBD2 (5 bases each). V was cut by 1 base and J by 4 bases, with 18 bases left in between. The length of the CDR3 is 16 residues. Germline CDR1 SGHTS, CDR2 YDEGEE. The CDR3 reads CASSLRGDGWGYEQYV. The CDR3 DNA reads TGTGCCAGCAGCTTGCGAGGGGACGGATGGGGATACGAGCAGTACGTC.

This clonotype has only a few counts. The genes are TRBV7-2 and TRBJ2-2; D call uncertain. Between the trimmed V and J ends, which lost 0 bases and 1 base, there was a span of 9 bases. This CDR3 region has 16 residues. Germline CDR1 is SGHTA and CDR2 is FQGNSA. The CDR3 nucleotides read TGTGCCAGCAGCTTAGCTTGGCTGGGGAACACCGGGGAGCTGTTTTTT. Its protein product is CASSLAWLGNTGELFF.

This clonotype was observed at least ten times. V usage is TRBV12-3 or TRBV12-4 and J usage is TRBJ2-1; 11 bases align to TRBD2. This CDR3 has 14 residues. Trimming removed 6 bases from V and 6 bases from J; junction bases left unmatched: 4. The CDR3: CASRVAGGRNEQFF. The DNA of the CDR3 is TGTGCCAGCAGAGTAGCGGGAGGGCGCAATGAGCAGTTCTTC.

Many counts were recorded for this clonotype. The rearrangement links TRBV29-1 to TRBJ2-1; either TRBD1 or TRBD2 may supply D (7 bases each). V lost 2 bases, J lost 10 bases, and 12 bases lay in between. The V gene's germline CDR1 is SQVTM and CDR2 ANQGSEA. This CDR3 comprises 12 residues. Written as DNA, the CDR3 is TGCAGCGTTGAAAGCGGGACAGTAGAGCAGTTCTTC. Translation: CSVESGTVEQFF.

This clonotype has a handful of counts. V is TRBV20-1 and J is TRBJ1-1; 9 bases are a match to TRBD1. This CDR3 contains 12 residues. Germline CDR1 reads DFQATT; CDR2 reads SNEGSKA (reference sequence). The V and J ends lost 5 bases and 11 bases, in that order; junction bases with no gene match: 9. CDR3 amino acids: CSASIQGARAFF. DNA of the CDR3: TGCAGTGCTTCAATACAGGGGGCTAGGGCTTTCTTT.

This chain connects TRBV7-9 to TRBJ2-7; a weak D match, TRBD1 (6 bases). CDR3 length: 14 amino acids. The germline V and J ends were trimmed by 2 bases and 3 bases, with 11 bases remaining between them. The germline V gene has CDR1 SEHNR and CDR2 FQNEAQ (reference sequence). The CDR3 DNA reads TGTGCCAGCAGCTTACCCGGGACATACTACGAGCAGTACTTC. Translated: CASSLPGTYYEQYF.

A few counts support this clonotype. The genes are TRBV18 and TRBJ2-1, with TRBD2 matching over 9 bases. Losses at the gene ends were 1 base for V and 1 base for J; bases not matched to a gene: 11. CDR3 length: 19 amino acids. Germline CDR1 and CDR2: KGHSH and LQKENI. The CDR3 sequence: CASSPLHIRSGSSYNEQFF. CDR3 nucleotides: TGTGCCAGCTCACCACTACATATCCGTAGCGGGAGTTCCTACAATGAGCAGTTCTTC.

At least ten counts were recorded for this clonotype. The genes are TRBV7-9 and TRBJ2-5, with 11 bases identical to TRBD2. V was clipped by 4 bases and J by 1 base; unmatched bases: 2. The CDR3 totals 15 residues. The germline gives CDR1 SEHNR, CDR2 FQNEAQ (reference sequence). DNA of the CDR3: TGTGCCAGCAGCTCGGGGACTAGCGGCCAAGAGACCCAGTACTTC. Amino acid sequence: CASSSGTSGQETQYF. The whole variable domain, filled in from reference TRBV7-9 and TRBJ2-5, reads DTGVSQNPRHKITKRGQNVTFRCDPISEHNRLYWYRQTLGQGPEFLTYFQNEAQLEKSRLLSDRFSAERPKGSFSTLEIQRTEQGDSAMYLCASSSGTSGQETQYFGPGTRLLVL.

There are a few counts of this clonotype. This chain uses TRBV7-6 with TRBJ2-6; D not resolved. Deletions cut 3 bases from V and 1 base from J, with 1 base between. CDR1 is SGHVS and CDR2 is FNYEAQ in the germline V gene. This CDR3 spans 13 amino acids. The CDR3 coding sequence is TGTGCCAGCAGCTTTTCTGGGGCCAACGTCCTGACTTTC. It is translated as CASSFSGANVLTF. The whole variable domain, remainder taken from reference TRBV7-6 and TRBJ2-6, is GAGVSQSPRYKVTKRGQDVALRCDPISGHVSLYWYRQALGQGPEFLTYFNYEAQQDKSGLPNDRFSAERPEGSISTLTIQRTEQRDSAMYRCASSFSGANVLTFGAGSRLTVL.

This clonotype was seen many times. The V call is TRBV12-3 or TRBV12-4, the J call TRBJ2-1, with D perhaps matching TRBD2 (7 bases). This CDR3 region has 12 residues. The ends were cut back, 5 bases at V and 9 bases at J, with 11 bases in the middle. The CDR3 bases are TGTGCCAGCAGTCGCGGGGGCGGTGAGCAGTTCTTC. Its protein is CASSRGGGEQFF.

V and J are TRBV28 and TRBJ2-1, with 7 bases aligning to TRBD2. Unmatched junction bases numbered 7, after V lost 5 bases and J lost 6 bases. The length of the CDR3 is 14 residues. Germline CDR1 reads MDHEN; CDR2 reads SYDVKM. Written as DNA, the CDR3 is TGTGCCAGCAGTCCTAGCGGAAGGCTCAATGAGCAGTTCTTC. It codes for CASSPSGRLNEQFF. Complete variable domain (other parts from reference TRBV28 and TRBJ2-1): DVKVTQSSRYLVKRTGEKVFLECVQDMDHENMFWYRQDPGLGLRLIYFSYDVKMKEKGDIPEGYSVSREKKERFSLILESASTNQTSMYLCASSPSGRLNEQFFGPGTRLTVL.

A few counts support this clonotype. This chain connects TRBV20-1 to TRBJ2-1, with TRBD2 as a possible D gene (5 bases). Germline CDR1 is DFQATT and CDR2 is SNEGSKA (reference sequence). V was clipped by 4 bases and J by 2 bases, with 12 bases between them. CDR3 length: 14 amino acids. In DNA, the CDR3 is TGCAGTGCTACGCATACCGGGACCTACAATGAGCAGTTCTTC. This sequence encodes CSATHTGTYNEQFF.

The sample holds many counts of this clonotype. The rearrangement links TRBV7-9 to TRBJ1-5; D gene uncertain. Germline V gives CDR1 SEHNR, CDR2 FQNEAQ (reference sequence). Trimming cost V 1 base and J 1 base, with 5 bases left between them. There are 14 residues in the CDR3. CDR3 sequence reads: CASSLEASNQPQHF. The CDR3, as DNA: TGTGCCAGCAGCTTAGAGGCCAGCAATCAGCCCCAGCATTTT.

V is TRBV10-3 and J is TRBJ2-1; D is undetermined. CDR3 length equals 12 residues. Germline loops: CDR1 ENHRY, CDR2 SYGVKD. V was clipped by 0 bases and J by 7 bases, with 4 bases between them. The CDR3 DNA reads as TGTGCCATCAGTGAGTCGGGGAATGAGCAGTTCTTC. Translated, it gives CAISESGNEQFF.

This clonotype was picked up many times. The V call is TRBV10-3, the J call TRBJ2-3; D possibly corresponds to TRBD1 (6 bases). There are 14 residues in the CDR3. Germline CDR1 and CDR2: ENHRY and SYGVKD. V was trimmed by 11 bases and J by 1 base, leaving 16 bases between them. CDR3 loop: CASLTDRGTDTQYF. The CDR3 region has the DNA TGTGCCTCCCTGACGGACAGAGGCACAGATACGCAGTATTTT.

In this sample, this clonotype turned up many times. The chain uses TRBV7-7 and TRBJ2-7; D is undetermined. The CDR3 is 13 amino acids. From germline, CDR1 is SSHAT and CDR2 FNYEAQ (reference sequence). Deletions cut 2 bases from V and 6 bases from J, with 11 bases between. This CDR3 reads CASSLRAVREQYV. DNA for the CDR3: TGTGCCAGCAGCTTAAGGGCAGTTCGCGAGCAGTACGTC.